This T cell receptor beta chain was found in a study of T cells after yellow fever vaccination. About the study: With SMART-Seq v4 Ultra Low Input, the fractions containing low cell numbers were prepared. Overall study findings and caveats: Only a minor proportion of clonotypes was detected across both CD4 and CD8 compartments.

This clonotype was seen many times. V was trimmed by 0 bases and J by 3 bases, leaving 6 bases between them. This CDR3 spans 13 amino acids. CDR1 and CDR2 from the germline V gene are SGHRS and YFSETQ. Template switching by 5'RACE produced TCR cDNA, adding a universal primer site and UMIs. MiXCR was run by TCRdb on the 5' RACE reads, yielding one entry per CDR3 protein. The sample holds tens of thousands of distinct CDR3 sequences, roughly 3.2% seen once. The origin of this receptor is a man aged 18 to 30 who received the YFV17D yellow fever vaccine. Specimen: PBMCs, either bulk or a sorted T-cell subset (CD4+, CD8+, memory, or dextramer-sorted; not recorded which), collected more than 40 days after the first yellow fever vaccination. This chain links TRBV5-1 with TRBJ2-5; D not resolved. The CDR3 is CASSLENEETQYF. The CDR3 DNA reads as TGCGCCAGCAGCTTGGAAAATGAAGAGACCCAGTACTTC.